The 8 T cell receptor beta chains below come from one sample, sequenced in a study of resident and recirculating memory T cells in vitiligo. Method: immunoSEQ multiplex PCR; TCRdb's copy keeps in-frame clones and lacks some. This repertoire shows more than 70,000 clones, about 90% found once; its top ten account for roughly 5%. The sequencing input was blood. These receptors were collected from a male donor with vitiligo.

The rearrangement uses TRBV4-1 and TRBJ2-5, with D possibly being TRBD2 (6 bases). The CDR3 runs to 16 residues. Trimming cost V 4 bases and J 5 bases, with 20 bases left between them. In germline, CDR1 is MGHRA, CDR2 YSYEKL. The CDR3 sequence: CASSPQIGPAGETQYF. CDR3 bases: TGCGCCAGCAGCCCTCAGATAGGGCCGGCGGGGGAGACCCAGTACTTC.

The J gene is TRBJ2-1, the V gene TRBV7-3, with 13 bases lining up with TRBD2. The V and J ends lost 4 bases and 8 bases, in that order; junction bases with no gene match: 5. Germline V gene sequence: CDR1 SGHTA, CDR2 FQGTGA. The CDR3 is 15 amino acids. The CDR3 DNA is TGTGCCAGCAGCTCCCGGACTAGCGGGGGATATGAGCAGTTCTTC. Its protein product is CASSSRTSGGYEQFF.

This chain joins TRBV9 and TRBJ2-5; no clear D. Germline V gene lookup returns CDR1 SGDLS and CDR2 YYNGEE. This CDR3 contains 11 residues. V was pared by 3 bases and J by 4 bases, with 4 bases between. The CDR3 DNA is TGTGCCAGCAGCGGCGGAGAGACCCAGTACTTC. Translation: CASSGGETQYF.

The chain uses TRBV2 and TRBJ2-3; D ambiguous. Trimming shortened V by 7 bases and J by 4 bases, and 12 bases separated the two germline ends. The germline V gene encodes CDR1 SNHLY and CDR2 FYNNEI. This CDR3 is built from 13 residues. The CDR3 coding sequence is TGTGCCAGCACCCTACAGTGGGCAGATACGCAGTATTTT. This sequence encodes CASTLQWADTQYF. The entire variable domain, with the rest obtained from reference TRBV2 and TRBJ2-3, is as follows: EPEVTQTPSHQVTQMGQEVILRCVPISNHLYFYWYRQILGQKVEFLVSFYNNEISEKSEIFDDQFSVERPDGSNFTLKIRSTKLEDSAMYFCASTLQWADTQYFGPGTRLTVL.

The genes are TRBV9 and TRBJ2-5, with TRBD2 matching over 7 bases. The CDR3 is 15 amino acids. The V gene end was trimmed by 0 bases and the J gene end by 4 bases; junction bases not matched to a gene: 6. Germline CDR1 is SGDLS and CDR2 is YYNGEE. The CDR3 loop reads CASSVDGRRRETQYF. In DNA, the CDR3 is TGTGCCAGCAGCGTAGACGGGAGGCGTAGAGAGACCCAGTACTTC.

The rearrangement joins TRBV5-8 to TRBJ2-7, with D unresolved. Germline-derived CDR1 and CDR2 are SGHTS and YDEGEE. This CDR3 is 14 amino acids long. Trimming pared 2 bases from V and 0 bases from J, leaving 9 bases between. As DNA, the CDR3 is TGTGCCAGCAGCTTCCGCGGCGGCTCCTACGAGCAGTACTTC. Translated: CASSFRGGSYEQYF. The full variable domain, with the rest looked up from reference TRBV5-8 and TRBJ2-7, is EAGVTQSPTHLIKTRGQQATLRCSPISGHTSVYWYQQALGLGLQFLLWYDEGEERNRGNFPPRFSGRQFPNYSSELNVNALELEDSALYLCASSFRGGSYEQYFGPGTRLTVT.

The genes are TRBV5-1 and TRBJ2-7, with TRBD1 matching over 9 bases. This CDR3 is built from 16 residues. CDR1 and CDR2 from the germline V gene are SGHRS and YFSETQ. The junction had 10 bases not matched to a gene; V was cut back by 0 bases and J by 6 bases. The CDR3 nucleotides read TGCGCCAGCAGCTTGGAGTATTCCGGACAGGGGTTCGAGCAGTACTTC. Translated, it gives CASSLEYSGQGFEQYF.

This clone turned up a few times. V is TRBV28 and J is TRBJ1-4; 7 positions match TRBD1. This CDR3 has 13 residues. Germline values: CDR1 MDHEN, CDR2 SYDVKM. J lost 8 bases, V lost 4 bases, and 4 bases had no gene match. The CDR3: CASSSGQSEKLFF. The CDR3 DNA reads as TGTGCCAGCAGTTCGGGACAGTCGGAAAAACTGTTTTTT.